This T cell receptor (beta chain) stems from a study of tissue T cells after allogeneic stem cell transplantation. Study outcomes and limitations: Tissue-detected TCR repertoire was only partly captured by blood and spleen T cells.

This clone was detected once. Its cognate antigen is unknown. All gene names here are mouse names. The CDR3 end falls 1 residue outside the read, so it is completed with the germline J gene. Using immunoSEQ multiplex PCR, the repertoire was profiled, and TCRdb retains in-frame clones only, with some absent. In the table there are 48,000 or so clones, around 73% of which are singletons. The V and J ends lost 4 bases and 0 bases respectively, with 8 bases between them. The CDR3 contains 13 residues. CDR1 is GKSSPN, CDR2 SITVG, per germline. This chain links TRBV31 with TRBJ2-4, with D perhaps matching TRBD2 (5 bases). The receptor was derived from a pool of C57BL/6 mice in good health. The material sequenced was sorted cells pooled from one or two spleens. CDR3 bases read: TGTGCCTGGAACCTGGGTAGTCAAAACACCTTGTAC. This codes for CAWNLGSQNTLY. The complete CDR3 sequence is CAWNLGSQNTLYF.